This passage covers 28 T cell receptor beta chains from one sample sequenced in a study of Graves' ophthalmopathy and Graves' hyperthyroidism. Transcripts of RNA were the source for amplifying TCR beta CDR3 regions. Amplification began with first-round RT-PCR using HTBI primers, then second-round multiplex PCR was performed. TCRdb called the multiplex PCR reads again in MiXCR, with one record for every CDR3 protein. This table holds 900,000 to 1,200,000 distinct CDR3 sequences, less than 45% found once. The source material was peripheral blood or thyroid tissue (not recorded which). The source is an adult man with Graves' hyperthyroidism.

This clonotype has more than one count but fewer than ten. CDR3 sequence reads: CASSYGGQGAYEQYF. The CDR3 nucleotides are TGTGCCAGCAGTTACGGTGGACAGGGAGCCTACGAGCAGTACTTC. The V call is TRBV6-5, the J call TRBJ2-7; 8 bases line up with TRBD1. The junction had 5 bases not matched to a gene; V was cut back by 2 bases and J by 2 bases. The CDR3 is 15 residues long. Germline V gene lookup returns CDR1 MNHEY and CDR2 SVGAGI.

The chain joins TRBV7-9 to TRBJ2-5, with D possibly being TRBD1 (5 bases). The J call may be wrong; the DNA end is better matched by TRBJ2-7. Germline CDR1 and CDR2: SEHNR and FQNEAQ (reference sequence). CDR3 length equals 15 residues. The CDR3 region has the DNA TGTGCCAGCAGCTCAACTCAGGGATTCGTCTACGAGCAGTACTTC. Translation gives CASSSTQGFVYEQYF.

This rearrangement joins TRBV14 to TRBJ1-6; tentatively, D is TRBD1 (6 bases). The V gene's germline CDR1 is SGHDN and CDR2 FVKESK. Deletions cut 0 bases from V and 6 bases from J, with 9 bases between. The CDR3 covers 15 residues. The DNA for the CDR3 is TGTGCCAGCAGCCAAGACGGACAGCCTAATTCACCCCTCCACTTT. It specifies CASSQDGQPNSPLHF.

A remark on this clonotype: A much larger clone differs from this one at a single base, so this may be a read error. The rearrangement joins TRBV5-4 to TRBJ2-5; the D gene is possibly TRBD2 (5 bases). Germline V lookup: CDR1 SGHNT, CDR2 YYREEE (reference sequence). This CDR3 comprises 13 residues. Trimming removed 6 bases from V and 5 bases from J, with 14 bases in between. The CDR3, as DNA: TGTGCCAGCAACTTATTTCCGGGGGAGACCCAGTACTTC. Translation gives CASNLFPGETQYF.

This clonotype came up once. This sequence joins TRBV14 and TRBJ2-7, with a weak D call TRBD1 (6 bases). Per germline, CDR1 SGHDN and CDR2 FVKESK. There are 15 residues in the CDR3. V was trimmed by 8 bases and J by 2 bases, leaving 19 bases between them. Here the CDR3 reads CASSPPGARTYEQYF. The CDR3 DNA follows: TGTGCCAGCTCACCACCAGGGGCAAGGACCTACGAGCAGTACTTC.

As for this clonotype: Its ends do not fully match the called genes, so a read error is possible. The CDR3 loop reads CASSLRASLNTEAFF. In nucleotides, the CDR3 is TGTGCCAGCAGCTTACGGGCCTCTTTAAACACTGAAGCTTTCTTT. The chain has TRBV5-1 and TRBJ1-1; D unclear. CDR1 is SGHRS, CDR2 YFSETQ, per germline. The CDR3 length is 15 residues.

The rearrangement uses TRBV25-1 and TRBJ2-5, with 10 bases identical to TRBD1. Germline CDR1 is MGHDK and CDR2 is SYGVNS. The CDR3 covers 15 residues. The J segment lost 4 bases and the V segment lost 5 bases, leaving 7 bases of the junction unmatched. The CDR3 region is CASSLGTGVVETQYF. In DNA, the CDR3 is TGTGCCAGCAGTTTAGGGACAGGGGTTGTAGAGACCCAGTACTTC. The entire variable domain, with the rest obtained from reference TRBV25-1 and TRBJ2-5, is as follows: EADIYQTPRYLVIGTGKKITLECSQTMGHDKMYWYQQDPGMELHLIHYSYGVNSTEKGDLSSESTVSRIRTEHFPLTLESARPSHTSQYLCASSLGTGVVETQYFGPGTRLLVL.

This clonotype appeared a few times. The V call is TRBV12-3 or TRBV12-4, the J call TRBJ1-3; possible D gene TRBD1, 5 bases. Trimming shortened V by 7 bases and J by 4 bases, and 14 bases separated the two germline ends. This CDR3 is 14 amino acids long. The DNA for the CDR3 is TGTGCCAGCATCCATACAGGTGTCGGAAACACCATATATTTT. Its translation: CASIHTGVGNTIYF.

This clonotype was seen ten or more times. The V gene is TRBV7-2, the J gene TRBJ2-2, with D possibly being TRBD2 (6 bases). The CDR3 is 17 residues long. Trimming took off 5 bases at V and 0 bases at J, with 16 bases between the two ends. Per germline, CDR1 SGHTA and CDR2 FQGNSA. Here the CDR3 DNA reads TGTGCCAGCAGCCGTCGGGGACTGACGACGAACACCGGGGAGCTGTTTTTT. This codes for CASSRRGLTTNTGELFF.

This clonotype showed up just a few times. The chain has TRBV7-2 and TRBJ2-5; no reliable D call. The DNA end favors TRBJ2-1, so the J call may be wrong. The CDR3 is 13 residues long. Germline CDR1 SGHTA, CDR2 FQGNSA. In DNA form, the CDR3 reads TGTGCCAGCAGCTTAGTTACTGGGGATGAGCAGTTCTTC. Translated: CASSLVTGDEQFF.

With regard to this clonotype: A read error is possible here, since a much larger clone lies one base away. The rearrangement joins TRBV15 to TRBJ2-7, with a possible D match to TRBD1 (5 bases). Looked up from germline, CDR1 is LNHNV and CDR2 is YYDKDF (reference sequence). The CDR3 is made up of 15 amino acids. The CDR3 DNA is TGTGCCGCCAGCAGAGATGTCCAGGGTGTAAACGAGCAGTACTTC. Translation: CAASRDVQGVNEQYF.

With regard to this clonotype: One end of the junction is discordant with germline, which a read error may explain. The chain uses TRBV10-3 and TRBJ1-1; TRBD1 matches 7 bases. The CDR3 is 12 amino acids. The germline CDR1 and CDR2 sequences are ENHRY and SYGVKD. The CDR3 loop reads CAIGTVGTEVFF. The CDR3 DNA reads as TGTGCCATCGGGACAGTTGGGACTGAAGTTTTCTTT.

The CDR3 is CSVEDPKGQLFF. CDR3 nucleotide sequence: TGCAGCGTTGAAGATCCGAAGGGTCAACTGTTTTTT. The rearrangement links TRBV29-1 to TRBJ1-4, with no clear D. The germline gives CDR1 SQVTM, CDR2 ANQGSEA. V was pared by 0 bases and J by 12 bases, with 11 bases between. The CDR3 is made up of 12 amino acids.

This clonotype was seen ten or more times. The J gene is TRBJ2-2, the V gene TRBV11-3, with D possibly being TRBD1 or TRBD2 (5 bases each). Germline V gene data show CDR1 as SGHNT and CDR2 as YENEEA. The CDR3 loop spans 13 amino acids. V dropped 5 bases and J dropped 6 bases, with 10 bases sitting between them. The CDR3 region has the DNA TGTGCCAGCAGCCCCGGGACGGCCGGGGAGCTGTTTTTT. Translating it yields CASSPGTAGELFF.

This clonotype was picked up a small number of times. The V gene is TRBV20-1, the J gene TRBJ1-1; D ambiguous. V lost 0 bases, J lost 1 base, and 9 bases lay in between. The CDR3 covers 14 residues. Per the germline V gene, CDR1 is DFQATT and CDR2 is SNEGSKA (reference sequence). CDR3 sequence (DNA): TGCAGTGCTAGAGATCCGGCAGGGAACACTGAAGCTTTCTTT. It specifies CSARDPAGNTEAFF.

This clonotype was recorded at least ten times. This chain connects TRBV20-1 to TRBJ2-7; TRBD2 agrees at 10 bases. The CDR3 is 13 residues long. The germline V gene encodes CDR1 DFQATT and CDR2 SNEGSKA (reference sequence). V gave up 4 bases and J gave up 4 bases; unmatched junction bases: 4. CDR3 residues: CSATTSGAYEQYF. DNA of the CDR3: TGCAGTGCTACCACTAGCGGGGCTTACGAGCAGTACTTC.

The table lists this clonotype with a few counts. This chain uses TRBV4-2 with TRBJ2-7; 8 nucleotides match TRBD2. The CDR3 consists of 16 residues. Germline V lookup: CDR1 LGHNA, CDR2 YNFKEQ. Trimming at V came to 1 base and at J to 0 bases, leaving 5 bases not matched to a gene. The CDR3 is CASSQAGSGASYEQYF. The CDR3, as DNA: TGTGCCAGCAGCCAAGCCGGTAGCGGGGCCTCCTACGAGCAGTACTTC.

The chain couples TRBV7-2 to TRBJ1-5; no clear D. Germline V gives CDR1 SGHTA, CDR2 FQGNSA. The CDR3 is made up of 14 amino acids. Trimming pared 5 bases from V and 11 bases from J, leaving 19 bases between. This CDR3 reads CASSHIGMVETQHF. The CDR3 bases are TGTGCCAGCAGCCATATTGGGATGGTGGAGACCCAGCATTTT.

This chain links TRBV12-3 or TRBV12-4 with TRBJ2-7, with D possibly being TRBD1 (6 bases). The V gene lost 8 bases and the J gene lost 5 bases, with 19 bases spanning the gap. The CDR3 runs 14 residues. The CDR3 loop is CASAGWQGRDEQYF. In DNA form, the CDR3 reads TGTGCCAGCGCCGGTTGGCAGGGGCGAGACGAGCAGTACTTC.

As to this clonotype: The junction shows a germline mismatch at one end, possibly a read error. CDR3 in amino acids: CASSGRGLGRETQYF. The CDR3 DNA reads TGTGCCAGCAGTGGAAGAGGGTTAGGGCGAGAGACCCAGTACTTC. V gene TRBV10-3 combines with J gene TRBJ2-5, with D possibly TRBD2 on 5 matching bases. The CDR3 runs 15 residues. Germline V lookup: CDR1 ENHRY, CDR2 SYGVKD.

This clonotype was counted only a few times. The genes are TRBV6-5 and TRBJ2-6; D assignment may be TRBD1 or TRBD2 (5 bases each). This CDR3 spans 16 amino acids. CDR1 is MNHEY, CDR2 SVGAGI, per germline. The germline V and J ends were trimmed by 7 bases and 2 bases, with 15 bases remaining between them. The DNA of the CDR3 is TGTGCCAGCACCCCCCCCGGGACGGCTGGGGCCAACGTCCTGACTTTC. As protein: CASTPPGTAGANVLTF.

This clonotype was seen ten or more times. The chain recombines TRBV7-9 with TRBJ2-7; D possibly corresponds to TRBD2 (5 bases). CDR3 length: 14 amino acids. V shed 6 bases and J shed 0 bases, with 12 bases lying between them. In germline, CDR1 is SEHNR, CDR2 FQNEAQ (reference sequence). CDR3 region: CASRSDGISYEQYF. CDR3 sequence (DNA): TGTGCCAGCAGGTCAGACGGGATCTCCTACGAGCAGTACTTC.

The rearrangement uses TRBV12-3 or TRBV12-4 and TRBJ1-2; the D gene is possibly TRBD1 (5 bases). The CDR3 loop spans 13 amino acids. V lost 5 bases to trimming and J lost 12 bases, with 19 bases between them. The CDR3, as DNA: TGTGCCAGCAGTGATCGGGACGTGGGGTCTCACACCTTC. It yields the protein CASSDRDVGSHTF.

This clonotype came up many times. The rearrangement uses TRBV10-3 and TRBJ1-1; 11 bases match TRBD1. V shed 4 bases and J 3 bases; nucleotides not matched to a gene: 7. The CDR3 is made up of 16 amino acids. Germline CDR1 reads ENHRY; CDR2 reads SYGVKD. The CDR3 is CAISAGTGGGHTEAFF. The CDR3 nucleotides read TGTGCCATCAGTGCCGGGACAGGGGGAGGCCACACTGAAGCTTTCTTT.

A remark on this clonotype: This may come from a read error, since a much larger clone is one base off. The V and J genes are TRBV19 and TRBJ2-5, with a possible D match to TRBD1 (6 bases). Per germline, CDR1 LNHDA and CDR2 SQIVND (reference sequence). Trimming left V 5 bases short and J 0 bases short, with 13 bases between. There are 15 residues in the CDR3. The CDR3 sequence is CASSRYRAHQETQYF. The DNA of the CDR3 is TGTGCCAGTAGTCGATACAGGGCGCACCAAGAGACCCAGTACTTC.

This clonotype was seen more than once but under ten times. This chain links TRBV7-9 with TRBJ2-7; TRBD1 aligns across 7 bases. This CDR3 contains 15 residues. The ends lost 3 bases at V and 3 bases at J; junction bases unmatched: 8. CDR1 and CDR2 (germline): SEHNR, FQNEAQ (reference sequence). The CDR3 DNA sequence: TGTGCCAGCAGCTTCTCACAGGGGAAAGGCTACGAGCAGTACTTC. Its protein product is CASSFSQGKGYEQYF.

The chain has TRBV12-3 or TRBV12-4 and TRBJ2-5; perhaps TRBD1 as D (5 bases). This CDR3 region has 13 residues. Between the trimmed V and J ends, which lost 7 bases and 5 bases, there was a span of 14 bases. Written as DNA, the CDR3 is TGTGCCAGCACCTCAGGACAAATGGAGACCCAGTACTTC. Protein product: CASTSGQMETQYF.

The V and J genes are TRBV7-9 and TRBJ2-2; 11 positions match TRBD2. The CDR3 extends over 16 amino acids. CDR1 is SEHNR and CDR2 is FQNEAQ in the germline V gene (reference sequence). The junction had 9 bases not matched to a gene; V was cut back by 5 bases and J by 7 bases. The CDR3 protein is CASSLPAGLAVGELFF. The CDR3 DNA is TGTGCCAGCAGCCTACCCGCGGGACTAGCGGTCGGGGAGCTGTTTTTT. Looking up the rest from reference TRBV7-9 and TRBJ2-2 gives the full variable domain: DTGVSQNPRHKITKRGQNVTFRCDPISEHNRLYWYRQTLGQGPEFLTYFQNEAQLEKSRLLSDRFSAERPKGSFSTLEIQRTEQGDSAMYLCASSLPAGLAVGELFFGEGSRLTVL.